The entry below gives a single TCR beta chain sequence along with its context. As yet, its antigen is unknown. V was trimmed by 6 bases and J by 4 bases, leaving 12 bases between them. The CDR3 has 14 residues. Germline V gene data show CDR1 as MDHEN and CDR2 as SYDVKM. The record originates from a study of lymphopenia after photon versus proton radiotherapy. Study-wide results and limits: Photon-treated patients lost naive T cells and TCR diversity; proton-treated stayed stable.

Profiled with immunoSEQ multiplex PCR; TCRdb holds only in-frame clones, not every one. The sample has around 6,000 clones; about nine tenths are singletons. The source of this sequence is a man in his fifties or sixties with cholangiocarcinoma. The sample in question was peripheral blood, obtained from a patient treated with photon-based radiotherapy. This sequence joins TRBV28 and TRBJ1-4, with D possibly TRBD1 on 6 matching bases. The CDR3 region is CASRLGQINEKLFF. CDR3 in DNA: TGTGCCAGCAGACTAGGACAGATTAATGAAAAACTGTTTTTT.